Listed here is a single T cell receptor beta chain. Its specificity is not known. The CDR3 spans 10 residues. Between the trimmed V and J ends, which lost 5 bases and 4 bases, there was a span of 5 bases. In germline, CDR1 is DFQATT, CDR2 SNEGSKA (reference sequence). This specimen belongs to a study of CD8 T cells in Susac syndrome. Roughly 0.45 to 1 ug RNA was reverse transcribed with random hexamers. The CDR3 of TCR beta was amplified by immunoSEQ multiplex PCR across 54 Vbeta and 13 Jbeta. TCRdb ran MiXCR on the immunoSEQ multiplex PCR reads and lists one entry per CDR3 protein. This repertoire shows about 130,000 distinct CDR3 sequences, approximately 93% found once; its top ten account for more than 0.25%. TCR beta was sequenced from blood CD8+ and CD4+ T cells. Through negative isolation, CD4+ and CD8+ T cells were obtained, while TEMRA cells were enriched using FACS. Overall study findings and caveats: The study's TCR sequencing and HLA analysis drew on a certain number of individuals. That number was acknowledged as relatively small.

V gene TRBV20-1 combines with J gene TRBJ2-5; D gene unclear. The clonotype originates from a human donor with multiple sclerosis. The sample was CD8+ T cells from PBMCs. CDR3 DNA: TGCAGTGCTGTTTTAGAGACCCAGTACTTC. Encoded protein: CSAVLETQYF.